These 18 T cell receptor beta chains were sequenced from one sample in a study of cytomegalovirus exposure and HLA in healthy donors. The primer mix had 60 Vbeta and 13 Jbeta primers. The assay was immunoSEQ multiplex PCR, and TCRdb's table has in-frame clones only and misses some. The repertoire holds about 140,000 clones, with more than 60% as singletons. Sequencing input: PBMCs. The receptors were gathered from a female donor in good health and CMV-seronegative.

The chain joins TRBV13 to TRBJ2-1; TRBD2 agrees at 10 bases. After removal of 3 bases from V and 4 bases from J, the junction contained 6 bases not matched to a gene. The CDR3 sequence is 16 residues long. Germline CDR1 and CDR2: PRHDT and FYEKMQ (reference sequence). CDR3 amino acids: CASSFEAGGPYNEQFF. CDR3 coding DNA: TGTGCCAGCAGCTTTGAAGCGGGAGGGCCTTACAATGAGCAGTTCTTC.

The V gene is TRBV10-1, the J gene TRBJ2-3; 13 bases map to TRBD2. J was trimmed by 4 bases and V by 4 bases; bases with no gene match: 8. There are 17 residues in the CDR3. From germline, CDR1 is WNHNN and CDR2 SYGVQD (reference sequence). The CDR3 sequence is CASSGFRTSGGSDTQYF. The CDR3 DNA follows: TGCGCCAGCAGTGGATTCCGGACTAGCGGGGGATCAGATACGCAGTATTTT.

The J gene is TRBJ1-4, the V gene TRBV5-8, with D perhaps TRBD1 (6 bases). Per germline, CDR1 SGHTS and CDR2 YDEGEE. The CDR3 extends over 15 amino acids. Trimming cost V 3 bases and J 4 bases, with 13 bases left between them. CDR3 sequence: CASSSPGQFNEKLFF. The CDR3 DNA is TGTGCCAGCAGCTCCCCCGGACAGTTTAATGAAAAACTGTTTTTT.

J is TRBJ2-3 and V is TRBV27; TRBD2 is a possible D gene (6 bases). Trimming took off 2 bases at V and 5 bases at J, with 20 bases between the two ends. The CDR3 consists of 17 residues. Germline V gene lookup returns CDR1 MNHEY and CDR2 SMNVEV (reference sequence). CDR3 nucleotides: TGTGCCAGCAGTTTAGATCAGGTGCGGGAAGGGGAAGATACGCAGTATTTT. It codes for CASSLDQVREGEDTQYF.

The chain couples TRBV5-1 to TRBJ2-3, with 8 bases lining up with TRBD1. Losses at the gene ends were 4 bases for V and 0 bases for J; bases not matched to a gene: 7. Per germline, CDR1 SGHRS and CDR2 YFSETQ. The CDR3 consists of 16 residues. The CDR3 DNA sequence: TGCGCCAGCAGCGAAGACAGGGGTAGGAGCACAGATACGCAGTATTTT. The encoded protein is CASSEDRGRSTDTQYF. Combining the CDR3 with reference TRBV5-1 and TRBJ2-3 gives the whole variable domain KAGVTQTPRYLIKTRGQQVTLSCSPISGHRSVSWYQQTPGQGLQFLFEYFSETQRNKGNFPGRFSGRQFSNSRSEMNVSTLELGDSALYLCASSEDRGRSTDTQYFGPGTRLTVL.

The V gene is TRBV12-5, the J gene TRBJ1-3; 8 bases are a match to TRBD1. The CDR3 has 15 amino acids. Trimming removed 5 bases from V and 8 bases from J; junction bases left unmatched: 11. In germline, CDR1 is LGHNT, CDR2 FRNRAP. CDR3 sequence (DNA): TGTGCTAGTGGTCCTCGGACAGGGATTCTGGACACCATATATTTT. Translating it yields CASGPRTGILDTIYF. The full variable domain, completed using reference TRBV12-5 and TRBJ1-3, is DARVTQTPRHKVTEMGQEVTMRCQPILGHNTVFWYRQTMMQGLELLAYFRNRAPLDDSGMPKDRFSAEMPDATLATLKIQPSEPRDSAVYFCASGPRTGILDTIYFGEGSWLTVV.

This clone was seen more than once but under ten times. J is TRBJ1-6 and V is TRBV5-1; 9 bases are shared with TRBD1. This CDR3 has 16 residues. V shed 3 bases, J shed 10 bases, and the junction held 11 bases outside the gene matches. CDR1 and CDR2 (germline): SGHRS, YFSETQ. In DNA form, the CDR3 reads TGCGCCAGCAGCTCCGGGGAGGGACAGGGCCACTCACCCCTCCACTTT. This translates into CASSSGEGQGHSPLHF.

This clone has just a few counts. V gene TRBV4-2 combines with J gene TRBJ2-1; 13 positions agree with TRBD2. The CDR3 has 21 residues. CDR1 is LGHNA and CDR2 is YNFKEQ in the germline V gene. With V trimmed by 0 bases and J by 9 bases, 20 bases remained unmatched. The CDR3 DNA follows: TGTGCCAGCAGCCAAGAACAACTAGCGGGAGGGCAGATACAAGCCCGCATTGAGCAGTTCTTC. Its protein is CASSQEQLAGGQIQARIEQFF.

This rearrangement joins TRBV7-6 to TRBJ2-3, with 10 bases fitting TRBD2. Trimming cost V 2 bases and J 4 bases; bases outside gene matches: 6. This CDR3 comprises 16 residues. CDR1 and CDR2 (germline): SGHVS, FNYEAQ. This chain's CDR3 is CASSLLVGTSADTQYF. For the CDR3, the DNA is TGTGCCAGCAGCTTACTAGTTGGGACTAGCGCAGATACGCAGTATTTT.

As DNA, the CDR3 is TGTGCCAGCAGTGAAGGGTGGAGGGTGAGAACCGGGGAGCTGTTTTTT. This encodes CASSEGWRVRTGELFF. The chain uses TRBV6-1 and TRBJ2-2; the D gene is possibly TRBD2 (6 bases). CDR3 length equals 16 residues. Looked up from germline, CDR1 is MNHNS and CDR2 is SASEGT. V lost 1 base and J lost 5, with 14 bases in between.

For the CDR3, the DNA is TGTGCCAGCAGTTATTCACAGGGGGCGAATGAGCAGTACTTC. It is translated as CASSYSQGANEQYF. This chain connects TRBV28 to TRBJ2-7, with 9 nucleotides matching TRBD1. CDR3 length: 14 residues. V lost 4 bases and J lost 7; bases outside the gene matches: 8. CDR1 MDHEN and CDR2 SYDVKM come from the germline V gene.

This chain connects TRBV7-9 to TRBJ1-1; no reliable D call. This CDR3 region has 15 residues. V lost 6 bases to trimming and J lost 5 bases, with 19 bases between them. In germline, CDR1 is SEHNR, CDR2 FQNEAQ (reference sequence). DNA of the CDR3: TGTGCCAGCAGGGCGGGTGGGGTTGTAAGAACTGAAGCTTTCTTT. It codes for CASRAGGVVRTEAFF.

The chain recombines TRBV4-2 with TRBJ1-6; TRBD1 agrees at 9 bases. Germline V gene lookup returns CDR1 LGHNA and CDR2 YNFKEQ. CDR3 length: 15 amino acids. Unmatched junction bases numbered 3, after V lost 0 bases and J lost 9 bases. CDR3 amino acids: CASSQEQGAVSPLHF. The CDR3, as DNA: TGTGCCAGCAGCCAAGAACAGGGGGCTGTTTCACCCCTCCACTTT.

The chain has TRBV6-6 and TRBJ2-5, with 7 positions matching TRBD1. V trimming: 9 bases; J trimming: 4 bases; junction bases outside the gene matches: 14. The CDR3 totals 15 residues. CDR1 and CDR2 (germline): MNHNY, SVGAGI (reference sequence). The DNA for the CDR3 is TGTGCCAGTAGTGCCGGGACAGTACAAACAGAGACCCAGTACTTC. Its protein is CASSAGTVQTETQYF.

This clone was seen once. The chain uses TRBV7-9 and TRBJ2-2; D uncertain. V dropped 1 base and J dropped 1 base, with 4 bases sitting between them. CDR3 length: 14 amino acids. The germline V gene encodes CDR1 SEHNR and CDR2 FQNEAQ (reference sequence). The CDR3 sequence: CASSLDRNTGELFF. CDR3 coding DNA: TGTGCCAGCAGCTTAGACAGGAACACCGGGGAGCTGTTTTTT.

This chain uses TRBV5-4 with TRBJ2-1; D is perhaps TRBD2 (6 bases). Germline lookup yields CDR1 SGHNT and CDR2 YYREEE (reference sequence). The CDR3 totals 13 residues. Trimming removed 2 bases from V and 6 bases from J, with 9 bases in between. The CDR3 protein is CASSLGGANEQFF. The CDR3 nucleotides are TGTGCCAGCAGCTTAGGAGGGGCCAATGAGCAGTTCTTC.

This clone was counted only a few times. V usage is TRBV11-3 and J usage is TRBJ2-5; the match to TRBD1 covers 9 bases. Germline V gene data show CDR1 as SGHNT and CDR2 as YENEEA. The CDR3 runs 15 residues. With V trimmed by 3 bases and J by 4 bases, 6 bases remained unmatched. CDR3 sequence reads: CASSFGQGIRETQYF. CDR3 coding DNA: TGTGCCAGCAGCTTTGGACAGGGGATTCGAGAGACCCAGTACTTC. Full variable domain (rest looked up from reference TRBV11-3 and TRBJ2-5): EAGVVQSPRYKIIEKKQPVAFWCNPISGHNTLYWYLQNLGQGPELLIRYENEEAVDDSQLPKDRFSAERLKGVDSTLKIQPAELGDSAVYLCASSFGQGIRETQYFGPGTRLLVL.

This chain joins TRBV19 and TRBJ2-1, with D possibly matching TRBD2 (6 bases). Per the germline V gene, CDR1 is LNHDA and CDR2 is SQIVND (reference sequence). V lost 9 bases and J lost 5, with 17 bases in between. This CDR3 is 14 amino acids long. The CDR3 DNA reads as TGTGCCAGCCGGAGGTTGGAGGGCAACAATGAGCAGTTCTTC. This sequence encodes CASRRLEGNNEQFF.